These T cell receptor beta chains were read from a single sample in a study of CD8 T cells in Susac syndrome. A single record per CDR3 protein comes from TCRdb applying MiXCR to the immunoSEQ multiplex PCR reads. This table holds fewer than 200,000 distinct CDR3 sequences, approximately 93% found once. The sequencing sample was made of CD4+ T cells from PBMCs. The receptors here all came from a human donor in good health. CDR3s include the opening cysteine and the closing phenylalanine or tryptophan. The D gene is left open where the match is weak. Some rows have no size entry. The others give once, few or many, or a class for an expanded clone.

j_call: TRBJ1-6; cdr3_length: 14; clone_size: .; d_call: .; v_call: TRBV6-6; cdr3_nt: TGTGCCAGCAGTTACAGGGAGGATAATTCACCCCTCCACTTT; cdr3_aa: CASSYREDNSPLHF
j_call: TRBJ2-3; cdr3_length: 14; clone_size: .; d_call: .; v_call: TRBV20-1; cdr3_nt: TGCAGTGCCGAAGGGCAGGGTCCCACAGATACGCAGTATTTT; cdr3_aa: CSAEGQGPTDTQYF
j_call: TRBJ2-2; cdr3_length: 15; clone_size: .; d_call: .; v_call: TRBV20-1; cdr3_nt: TGCAGTGCTAGAGGGTCAGAGTCGGGGATGCGGGAGCTGTTTTTT; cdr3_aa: CSARGSESGMRELFF
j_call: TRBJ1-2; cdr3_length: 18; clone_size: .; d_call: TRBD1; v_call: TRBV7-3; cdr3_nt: TGTGCCAGCAGCCTGGCTCCGGGACAGGGGGGCACTAACTATGGCTACACCTTC; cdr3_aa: CASSLAPGQGGTNYGYTF
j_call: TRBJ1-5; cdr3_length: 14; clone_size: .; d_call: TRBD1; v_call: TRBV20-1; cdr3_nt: TGCAGTGCTAGAGGTCAGACAGGGGATCAGCCCCAGCATTTT; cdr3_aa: CSARGQTGDQPQHF
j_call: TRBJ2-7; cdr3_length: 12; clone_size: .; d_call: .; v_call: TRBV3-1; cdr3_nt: TGTGCCAGCAGCCAAGGGGGGTCAAAGCAGTACTTC; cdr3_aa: CASSQGGSKQYF
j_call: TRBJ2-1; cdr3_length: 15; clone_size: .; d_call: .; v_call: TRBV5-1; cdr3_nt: TGCGCCAGCAGCCCCCCCCGGGGCTCCTACAATGAGCAGTTCTTC; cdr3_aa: CASSPPRGSYNEQFF
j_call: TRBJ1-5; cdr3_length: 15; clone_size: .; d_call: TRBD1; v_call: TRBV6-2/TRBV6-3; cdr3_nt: TGTGCCAGCGCCTGGACAGGGCGGATGGATCAGCCCCAGCATTTT; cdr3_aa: CASAWTGRMDQPQHF
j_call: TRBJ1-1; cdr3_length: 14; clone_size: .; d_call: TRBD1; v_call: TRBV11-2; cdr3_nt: TGTGCCAGCAGCTACGGGACAGGACATTCTGAGGCCTTCTTT; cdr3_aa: CASSYGTGHSEAFF
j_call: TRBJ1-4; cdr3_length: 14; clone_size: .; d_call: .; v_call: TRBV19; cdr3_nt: TGTGCCAGTAATCGAGGACAGTTTAATGAAAAACTGTTTTTT; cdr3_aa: CASNRGQFNEKLFF
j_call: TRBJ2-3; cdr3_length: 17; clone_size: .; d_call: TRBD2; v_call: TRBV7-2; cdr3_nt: TGTGCCAGCACGGCTCCGGGACTAGCGGGGGGCCTGGATACGCAGTATTTT; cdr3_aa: CASTAPGLAGGLDTQYF
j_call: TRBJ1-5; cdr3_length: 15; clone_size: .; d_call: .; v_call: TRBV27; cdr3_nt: TGTGCCAGCAGTTTAATGGGGGCGGGCTCAAGGCCCCAGCATTTT; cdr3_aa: CASSLMGAGSRPQHF
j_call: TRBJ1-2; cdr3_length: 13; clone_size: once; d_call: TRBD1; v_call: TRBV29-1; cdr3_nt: TGCAGCGTTGAAAGGGGACAGAGCTATGGCTACACCTTC; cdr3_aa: CSVERGQSYGYTF
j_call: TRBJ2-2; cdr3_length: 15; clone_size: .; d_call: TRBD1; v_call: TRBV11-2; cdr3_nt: TGTGCCAGCAGCCTGGGGACAGGGGGCCCCGGGGAGCTGTTTTTT; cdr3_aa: CASSLGTGGPGELFF
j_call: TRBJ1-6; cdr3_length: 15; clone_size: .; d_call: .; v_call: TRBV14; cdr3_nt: TGTGCCAGCAGCCCAGGACCCTGGGAGAATTCACCCCTCCACTTT; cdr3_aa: CASSPGPWENSPLHF
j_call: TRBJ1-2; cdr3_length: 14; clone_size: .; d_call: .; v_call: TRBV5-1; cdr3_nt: TGCGCCAGCAGCCTTACAGGCATGGGGCAGGGCTACACCTTC; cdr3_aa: CASSLTGMGQGYTF
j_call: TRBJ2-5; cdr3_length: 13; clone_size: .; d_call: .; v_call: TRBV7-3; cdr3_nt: TGTGCCAGCAGCTTCGGACATCGAGAGACCCAGTACTTC; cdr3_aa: CASSFGHRETQYF